A selection of T cell receptor beta chains follows, all from one sample in a study of blood T cells in healthy people across ages. TCRdb independently ran MiXCR on the 5' RACE reads; one entry per CDR3 protein. Here the sample spans over 1.5 million distinct CDR3 sequences, just under 50% being singletons. Input material: blood. The receptors stem from a woman aged 40 to 50 in good health. Both conserved end residues are part of each CDR3. D genes are given only for firm matches. Some rows mark clone size as missing; the rest say once, few, many or name a class of expanded clone.

clone_size: NA
v_call: TRBV6-5
j_call: TRBJ2-3
d_call: NA
cdr3_nt: TGTGCCAGCAGTTACGTAGCGGTGGATAGAGATACGCAGTATTTT
cdr3_aa: CASSYVAVDRDTQYF

clone_size: NA
v_call: TRBV10-2
j_call: TRBJ2-5
d_call: NA
cdr3_nt: TGCGCCAGCGCCGATCTGTTCCGGGGGCCAGATGAGACCCAGTACTTC
cdr3_aa: CASADLFRGPDETQYF

clone_size: NA
v_call: TRBV6-2/TRBV6-3
j_call: TRBJ2-5
d_call: NA
cdr3_nt: TGTGCCAGCTGTCTGGTGATGGGGTACCAAGAGACCCAGTACTTC
cdr3_aa: CASCLVMGYQETQYF

clone_size: NA
v_call: TRBV2
j_call: TRBJ2-1
d_call: NA
cdr3_nt: TGTGCCAGCAGGGGAGGACTGGACAGCTCCTACAATGAGCAGTTCTTC
cdr3_aa: CASRGGLDSSYNEQFF

clone_size: NA
v_call: TRBV6-5
j_call: TRBJ2-4
d_call: NA
cdr3_nt: TGTGCCAGCATGTCCGGACTAGCCAAAAACATTCAGTACTTC
cdr3_aa: CASMSGLAKNIQYF

clone_size: NA
v_call: TRBV5-1
j_call: TRBJ2-5
d_call: TRBD2
cdr3_nt: TGCGCCAGCAGCTTGGCCGATAAGCGGGGGTTGGATGAGCAGTACTTC
cdr3_aa: CASSLADKRGLDEQYF

clone_size: many
v_call: TRBV9
j_call: TRBJ2-5
d_call: NA
cdr3_nt: TGTGCCAGCACCCCCGTGGGTCGGCAAGAGACCCAGTACTTC
cdr3_aa: CASTPVGRQETQYF

clone_size: NA
v_call: TRBV24-1
j_call: TRBJ2-3
d_call: TRBD2
cdr3_nt: TGTGCCACCAGTGACCCCTTTAGCGGGGGGGCCGGAGATACGCAGTATTTT
cdr3_aa: CATSDPFSGGAGDTQYF

clone_size: NA
v_call: TRBV5-1
j_call: TRBJ2-6
d_call: TRBD1
cdr3_nt: TGCGCCAGCGGGACAGGTTACTCTGGGGCCAACGTCCTGACTTTC
cdr3_aa: CASGTGYSGANVLTF

clone_size: few
v_call: TRBV24-1
j_call: TRBJ2-1
d_call: TRBD2
cdr3_nt: TGTGCCACCAGTGGAGCGGGAGGGAGGGGCGATGAGCAGTTCTTC
cdr3_aa: CATSGAGGRGDEQFF

clone_size: once
v_call: TRBV4-1
j_call: TRBJ1-4
d_call: NA
cdr3_nt: TGCGCCAGCAGCCAAGGGGGCAGGGCTAGTGAAAAACTGTTTTTT
cdr3_aa: CASSQGGRASEKLFF

clone_size: NA
v_call: TRBV6-2/TRBV6-3
j_call: TRBJ2-7
d_call: TRBD2
cdr3_nt: TGTGCCAGCAGAAGCGGGGGTAGAGGATTCTCCTACGAGCAGTACTTC
cdr3_aa: CASRSGGRGFSYEQYF

clone_size: few
v_call: TRBV27
j_call: TRBJ1-4
d_call: NA
cdr3_nt: TGTGCCAGCAGTTCGCGGGGGACTAATGAAAAACTGTTTTTT
cdr3_aa: CASSSRGTNEKLFF

clone_size: few
v_call: TRBV5-1
j_call: TRBJ2-1
d_call: TRBD2
cdr3_nt: TGCGCCAGCAGCTTGGGCGGGGGGACGCCTAATGAGCAGTTCTTC
cdr3_aa: CASSLGGGTPNEQFF

clone_size: NA
v_call: TRBV7-9
j_call: TRBJ2-5
d_call: NA
cdr3_nt: TGTGCCAGCAGCTTGGAAACCTCGAGAAAGACCCAGTACTTC
cdr3_aa: CASSLETSRKTQYF

clone_size: few
v_call: TRBV7-2
j_call: TRBJ1-5
d_call: NA
cdr3_nt: TGTGCCAGCAGCTCCGGGTGGACTGATCAGCCCCAGCATTTT
cdr3_aa: CASSSGWTDQPQHF

clone_size: NA
v_call: TRBV27
j_call: TRBJ2-3
d_call: TRBD1
cdr3_nt: TGTGCCAGCAGTTTATCGTGGACAGGGGGCTTGGATACGCAGTATTTT
cdr3_aa: CASSLSWTGGLDTQYF

clone_size: NA
v_call: TRBV5-1
j_call: TRBJ2-1
d_call: TRBD2
cdr3_nt: TGCGCCAGCAGCCCTTTGGGGACTAGCGGGGGAAGCAGGGGTGAGCAGTTCTTC
cdr3_aa: CASSPLGTSGGSRGEQFF

clone_size: few
v_call: TRBV20-1
j_call: TRBJ1-2
d_call: NA
cdr3_nt: TGCAGTGCTAGTGCGCGGATTCACTATGGCTACACCTTC
cdr3_aa: CSASARIHYGYTF

clone_size: NA
v_call: TRBV4-2
j_call: TRBJ1-5
d_call: TRBD1
cdr3_nt: TGTGCCAGCAGCCAGGAAGGACAGGACAATCAGCCCCAGCATTTT
cdr3_aa: CASSQEGQDNQPQHF

clone_size: few
v_call: TRBV6-2/TRBV6-3
j_call: TRBJ2-7
d_call: NA
cdr3_nt: TGTGCCAGCAGTTACCCTGAGTTTACGAGCTCCTACGAGCAGTACTTC
cdr3_aa: CASSYPEFTSSYEQYF

clone_size: NA
v_call: TRBV11-3
j_call: TRBJ2-1
d_call: NA
cdr3_nt: TGTGCCAGCAGCTTGGATGGGGTGCAGTTCTTC
cdr3_aa: CASSLDGVQFF

clone_size: NA
v_call: TRBV27
j_call: TRBJ2-3
d_call: TRBD2
cdr3_nt: TGTGCCAGCACCAAATGGACTAGCGGGGGGCGAGGAGATACGCAGTATTTT
cdr3_aa: CASTKWTSGGRGDTQYF

clone_size: few
v_call: TRBV4-2
j_call: TRBJ2-7
d_call: TRBD1
cdr3_nt: TGTGCCAGCAGCCAAGATGGACAGGGGGCCGATGAGCAGTACTTC
cdr3_aa: CASSQDGQGADEQYF

clone_size: NA
v_call: TRBV15
j_call: TRBJ2-3
d_call: NA
cdr3_nt: TGTGCCACCAGCGGATCGCCAAAAACCACAGATACGCAGTATTTT
cdr3_aa: CATSGSPKTTDTQYF

clone_size: NA
v_call: TRBV28
j_call: TRBJ2-5
d_call: NA
cdr3_nt: TGTGCCAACAGTTTTACCCGGGGAGATGAAGAGACCCAGTACTTC
cdr3_aa: CANSFTRGDEETQYF

clone_size: NA
v_call: TRBV28
j_call: TRBJ2-3
d_call: NA
cdr3_nt: TGTGCCAGCAGTACCCTCTGGGGGCCCGGTACGCAGTATTTT
cdr3_aa: CASSTLWGPGTQYF

clone_size: few
v_call: TRBV2
j_call: TRBJ2-5
d_call: TRBD2
cdr3_nt: TGTGCCAGCAATCCTAGCGGGGAACAAGAGACCCAGTACTTC
cdr3_aa: CASNPSGEQETQYF

clone_size: NA
v_call: TRBV7-7
j_call: TRBJ2-1
d_call: NA
cdr3_nt: TGTGCTAGCAGCTTAGCTTTGACTGATGAGCAGTTCTTC
cdr3_aa: CASSLALTDEQFF

clone_size: NA
v_call: TRBV6-2/TRBV6-3
j_call: TRBJ2-3
d_call: TRBD1
cdr3_nt: TGTGCCAGCAGATATTCACAGGGGGGAGATACGCAGTATTTT
cdr3_aa: CASRYSQGGDTQYF

clone_size: few
v_call: TRBV7-9
j_call: TRBJ1-2
d_call: NA
cdr3_nt: TGTGCCAGCAGCTTAGTAGTCGGAAGTAGCAGAGATCGGAACTATGGCTACACCTTC
cdr3_aa: CASSLVVGSSRDRNYGYTF

clone_size: NA
v_call: TRBV7-2
j_call: TRBJ2-7
d_call: NA
cdr3_nt: TGTGCCAGCAGCACCCGACAAGTCCCCTACGAGCAGTACTTC
cdr3_aa: CASSTRQVPYEQYF

clone_size: NA
v_call: TRBV5-1
j_call: TRBJ2-6
d_call: TRBD1
cdr3_nt: TGCGCCAGCATGATGGGACAGGGTAACTCTGGGGCCAACGTCCTGACTTTC
cdr3_aa: CASMMGQGNSGANVLTF

clone_size: NA
v_call: TRBV6-1
j_call: TRBJ2-1
d_call: TRBD1
cdr3_nt: TGTGCCAGCATGAGGGACAGGGGCCTCAATGAGCAGTTCTTC
cdr3_aa: CASMRDRGLNEQFF

clone_size: few
v_call: TRBV7-2
j_call: TRBJ2-5
d_call: NA
cdr3_nt: TGTGCCAGCAGCGCGTCAGGCCGGCGGGAGACCCAGTACTTC
cdr3_aa: CASSASGRRETQYF

clone_size: few
v_call: TRBV20-1
j_call: TRBJ2-3
d_call: NA
cdr3_nt: TGCAGTGCTAGAGAGCGGGGAAAAGATACGCAGTATTTT
cdr3_aa: CSARERGKDTQYF

clone_size: NA
v_call: TRBV29-1
j_call: TRBJ2-7
d_call: NA
cdr3_nt: TGCAGCGTCAGGGTTACAGGGGGGGTGCTCGAGCAGTACTTC
cdr3_aa: CSVRVTGGVLEQYF

clone_size: NA
v_call: TRBV7-7
j_call: TRBJ2-1
d_call: TRBD1
cdr3_nt: TGTGCTAGCAGCTTAGGCACAGGGGGATATGAGCAGTTCTTC
cdr3_aa: CASSLGTGGYEQFF

clone_size: NA
v_call: TRBV3-1
j_call: TRBJ2-3
d_call: TRBD2
cdr3_nt: TGTGCCAGCAGCCCCCTTGGGGAGGGAAGCACAGATACGCAGTATTTT
cdr3_aa: CASSPLGEGSTDTQYF

clone_size: NA
v_call: TRBV7-2
j_call: TRBJ1-1
d_call: NA
cdr3_nt: TGTGCCAGCAGCTCCCCGGGACAAATGAACACTGAAGCTTTCTTT
cdr3_aa: CASSSPGQMNTEAFF